The rows below give T cell receptor beta chains drawn from one sample of a study of blood T cell repertoires in COVID-19. The data were produced by immunoSEQ multiplex PCR, yet TCRdb's version contains in-frame clones alone and is incomplete. This table holds 200,000 or so clones, just over 85% found once. The sample taken for sequencing was peripheral blood. These receptors all come from a man aged 45-65 years with acute or convalescent COVID-19. The CDR3 runs from the conserved cysteine through the conserved F or W. A D gene is named only where the DNA matches it firmly. Clone size is not always given. Where it is, it says once, few, many or a class for expanded clones.

j_call,clone_size,d_call,v_call,cdr3_aa,cdr3_nt
TRBJ1-4,-,-,TRBV7-9,CASSLSLSPNEKLFF,TGTGCCAGCAGCTTATCCCTCTCCCCTAATGAAAAACTGTTTTTT
TRBJ1-1,-,-,TRBV19,CASTLGRGGLNTEAFF,TGTGCCAGTACCCTTGGGAGGGGGGGCCTGAACACTGAAGCTTTCTTT
TRBJ1-1,-,TRBD1,TRBV5-1,CASSIDRVGDINTEAFF,TGCGCCAGCAGCATCGACAGGGTAGGAGATATCAACACTGAAGCTTTCTTT
TRBJ1-5,-,TRBD1,TRBV2,CASRYNRGGQPQHF,TGTGCCAGCAGATATAACAGGGGCGGTCAGCCCCAGCATTTT
TRBJ2-7,-,TRBD2,TRBV27,CASSYTGGYEQYF,TGTGCCAGCAGTTACACGGGGGGTTACGAGCAGTACTTC
TRBJ1-2,once,-,TRBV7-9,CASSLGQGNYGYTF,TGTGCCAGCAGCTTAGGTCAGGGAAACTATGGCTACACCTTC
TRBJ2-7,once,TRBD2,TRBV12-3/TRBV12-4,CASSGGVEQYF,TGTGCCTCTAGCGGGGGGGTCGAGCAGTACTTC
TRBJ2-7,-,-,TRBV11-3,CASSLAGDYEQYF,TGTGCCAGCAGCTTAGCAGGCGACTACGAGCAGTACTTC
TRBJ1-5,-,-,TRBV12-3/TRBV12-4,CASGGGWNQPQHF,TGTGCCAGCGGGGGGGGCTGGAATCAGCCCCAGCATTTT
TRBJ2-7,-,-,TRBV18,CASSPSSYEQYF,TGTGCCAGCTCACCGAGCTCCTACGAGCAGTACTTC
TRBJ2-3,once,-,TRBV30,CAWSSRVTDTQYF,TGTGCCTGGAGCTCCAGGGTCACAGATACGCAGTATTTT
TRBJ1-2,-,-,TRBV18,CASSPPVGGADYGYTF,TGTGCCAGCTCACCACCGGTTGGGGGCGCGGACTATGGCTACACCTTC
TRBJ2-3,-,TRBD2,TRBV2,CASSLLGSGGTTDTQYF,TGTGCCAGCAGTCTACTAGGGAGCGGGGGGACCACAGATACGCAGTATTTT
TRBJ1-2,-,-,TRBV7-2,CASSLRRGVIGYTF,TGTGCCAGCAGCTTAAGGCGGGGGGTTATAGGCTACACCTTC
TRBJ1-6,once,-,TRBV3-1/TRBV3-2,CASSFTGINSPLHF,TGTGCCAGCAGCTTTACAGGGATCAATTCACCCCTCCACTTT
TRBJ2-3,-,-,TRBV11-1,CASSSLQRAERDTQYF,TGTGCCAGCAGCTCCCTCCAGCGGGCGGAGCGAGATACGCAGTATTTT
TRBJ1-4,-,TRBD1,TRBV12-3/TRBV12-4,CASSVTGVKKLFF,TGTGCCAGCAGCGTGACAGGGGTTAAGAAACTGTTTTTT
TRBJ2-6,-,TRBD1,TRBV15,CATSRGTGYSGANVLTF,TGTGCCACCAGCAGGGGGACAGGGTATTCTGGGGCCAACGTCCTGACTTTC
TRBJ2-3,-,-,TRBV6-6,CASSYLLDTQYF,TGTGCCAGCAGTTACCTTCTGGATACGCAGTATTTT
TRBJ2-2,few,-,TRBV6-5,CASILKGRIGELFF,TGTGCCAGCATACTGAAGGGGCGTATCGGGGAGCTGTTTTTT
TRBJ1-2,-,-,TRBV7-2,CASSPSGAYSYTF,TGTGCCAGCAGCCCCTCAGGGGCGTATAGCTACACCTTC
TRBJ1-1,-,-,TRBV5-1,CASSLGPVNTEAFF,TGCGCCAGCAGCTTGGGTCCTGTGAACACTGAAGCTTTCTTT
TRBJ1-4,-,TRBD1,TRBV7-9,CASSRYRGEPLLVNEKLFF,TGTGCCAGCAGCCGATACAGGGGGGAACCTCTCCTTGTTAATGAAAAACTGTTTTTT
TRBJ1-3,few,-,TRBV2,CASSFGTSGNTIYF,TGTGCCAGCAGTTTCGGGACATCTGGAAACACCATATATTTT